The sequence of this TCR beta chain was determined in a study of beta chain features in type 1 diabetes. The table lists this clone with a few counts. Its antigen is still unknown. A single heparinised blood sample, averaging approximately 110 mL, was obtained per donor. Using CD45RO/CCR7/CD25/CD127/CD95/CD27, CD4+ naive, central memory, regulatory and stem cell-like memory cells were sorted. The authors reverse transcribed all of the isolated RNA, so sequencing captured expressed TCRB transcripts. Libraries were prepared by immunoSEQ multiplex PCR; TCRdb keeps only in-frame clonotypes and omits some of them. The sample consists of roughly 610,000 clones, roughly 16% of them appearing once. Trimming stripped 1 base from V and 1 base from J, with 10 bases between. The germline V gene has CDR1 MGHDK and CDR2 SYGVNS. The CDR3 contains 15 residues. Study-level findings and limits: Type 1 diabetes patients had VDJ junctions that carried fewer insertions and more deletions.

This chain joins TRBV25-1 and TRBJ1-1; no firm D call. What was sequenced was naive CD4+ T cells from blood. This receptor was obtained from a young man in good health. The CDR3 protein is CASSESEVGNTEAFF. The CDR3 nucleotides read TGTGCCAGCAGTGAATCTGAGGTAGGGAACACTGAAGCTTTCTTT. Looking up the rest from reference TRBV25-1 and TRBJ1-1 gives the full variable domain: EADIYQTPRYLVIGTGKKITLECSQTMGHDKMYWYQQDPGMELHLIHYSYGVNSTEKGDLSSESTVSRIRTEHFPLTLESARPSHTSQYLCASSESEVGNTEAFFGQGTRLTVV.